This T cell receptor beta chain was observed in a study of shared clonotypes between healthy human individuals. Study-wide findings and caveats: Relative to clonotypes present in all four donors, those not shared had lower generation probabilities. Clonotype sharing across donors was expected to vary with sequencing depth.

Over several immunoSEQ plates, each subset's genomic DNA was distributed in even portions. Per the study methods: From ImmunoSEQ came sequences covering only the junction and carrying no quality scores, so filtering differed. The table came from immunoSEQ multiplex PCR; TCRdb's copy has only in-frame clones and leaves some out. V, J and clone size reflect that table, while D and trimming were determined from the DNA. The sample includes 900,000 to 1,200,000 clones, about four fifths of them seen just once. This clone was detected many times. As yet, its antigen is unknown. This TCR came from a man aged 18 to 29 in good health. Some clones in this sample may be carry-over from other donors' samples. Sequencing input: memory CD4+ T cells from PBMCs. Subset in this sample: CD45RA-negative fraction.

This CDR3 reads CASSVVPAGPQKAYTGELFF. The CDR3, as DNA: TGTGCCAGCAGCGTAGTCCCAGCGGGACCGCAAAAGGCCTACACCGGGGAGCTGTTTTTT. V and J are TRBV9 and TRBJ2-2; the match to TRBD2 covers 7 bases. The V segment lost 0 bases and the J segment 3 bases; nucleotides outside the gene matches: 17. This CDR3 region has 20 residues. CDR1 and CDR2 from the germline V gene are SGDLS and YYNGEE.